This note documents a single T cell receptor (beta chain) sequence. Trimming left V 4 bases short and J 1 base short, with 17 bases between. The CDR3 spans 16 residues. Germline loops: CDR1 SGHDT, CDR2 YYEEEE. The sample originates from a study of identical twins. A universal primer site came from template switching; cDNA carried unique molecular identifiers. TCRdb re-called the 5' RACE reads with MiXCR, one entry per CDR3 protein. The repertoire holds 550,000 to 700,000 distinct CDR3 sequences, about 20% seen once, with roughly 4.3% in the top ten. These sequences were also reported in another study, on T cells expressing NK-cell markers. That work adds: Sorted T-cell subsets CD3+CD56+NKG2C+, CD3+CD56+NKG2C- and CD3+CD56-NKG2C+ were TCR beta-sequenced. Several of the experiments relied on an anti-gamma-delta TCR antibody so that only alpha-beta TCR T cells were sorted. There were a handful of donors in whom these clonotypes also led the CD3+CD56-NKG2C+ fraction.

Sequencing input: PBMCs. The sequence came from a woman younger than 35 in good health. The chain joins TRBV5-6 to TRBJ1-1; D not certain. This CDR3 reads CASSARQRGWNTEAFF. CDR3 nucleotide sequence: TGTGCCAGCAGCGCACGACAACGAGGGTGGAACACTGAAGCTTTCTTT.